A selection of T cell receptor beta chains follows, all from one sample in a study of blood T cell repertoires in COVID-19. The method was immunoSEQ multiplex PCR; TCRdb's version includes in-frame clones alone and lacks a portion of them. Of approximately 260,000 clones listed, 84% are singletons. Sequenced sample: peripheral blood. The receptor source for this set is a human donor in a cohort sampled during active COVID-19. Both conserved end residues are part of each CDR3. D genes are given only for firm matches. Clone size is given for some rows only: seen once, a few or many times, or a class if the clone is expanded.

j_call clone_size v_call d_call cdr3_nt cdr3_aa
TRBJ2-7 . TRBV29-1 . TGCAGCGTAGAGAGCTCCTACGAGCAGTACTTC CSVESSYEQYF
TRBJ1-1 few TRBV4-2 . TGTGCCAGCAGCACGGGCGGGTTGAACACTGAAGCTTTCTTT CASSTGGLNTEAFF
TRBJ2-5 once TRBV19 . TGTGCCAGTAGTGGGGGGTACGAGACCCAGTACTTC CASSGGYETQYF
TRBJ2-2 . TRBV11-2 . TGTGCCAGCAGCTTAGATCGTCTTGCGGGGGAGCTGTTTTTT CASSLDRLAGELFF
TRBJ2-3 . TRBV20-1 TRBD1 TGCAGTGCTAGTCTGGGACAGGGATTTTCCGATACGCAGTATTTT CSASLGQGFSDTQYF
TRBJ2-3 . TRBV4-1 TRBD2 TGCGCCAGCAGCCATAGGTCTAGCGGGAGGCGAACTAGCACAGATACGCAGTATTTT CASSHRSSGRRTSTDTQYF
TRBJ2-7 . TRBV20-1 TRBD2 TGCAGTGCTAGTAGCGGGAGGGCCCTCTACGAGCAGTACTTC CSASSGRALYEQYF
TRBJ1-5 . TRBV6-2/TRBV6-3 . TGTGCCAGCAGTTACTCGATTTCGGGGGTCAATAGCAATCAGCCCCAGCATTTT CASSYSISGVNSNQPQHF
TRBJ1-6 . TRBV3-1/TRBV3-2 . TGTGCCAGCAGCCAAGTGGAGGGAAACTCACCCCTCCACTTT CASSQVEGNSPLHF
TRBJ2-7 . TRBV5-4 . TGTGCCAGCAGCCCCGACCCCGACCCAGGGATAAGGTCCTACGAGCAGTACTTC CASSPDPDPGIRSYEQYF
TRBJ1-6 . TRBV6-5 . TGTGCCAGCAGTTACTCGAACAGGGAAAATTCACCCCTCCACTTT CASSYSNRENSPLHF
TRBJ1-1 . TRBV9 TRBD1 TGTGCCAGCAGCAAGCGACCTCTACAGGGGCGGAACACTGAAGCTTTCTTT CASSKRPLQGRNTEAFF
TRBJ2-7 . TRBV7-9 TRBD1 TGTGCCAGCAGCTTAGAACAGGGGTCCTACGAGCAGTACTTC CASSLEQGSYEQYF
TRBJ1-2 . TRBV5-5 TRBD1 TGTGCCAGCAGCTCAGGGGGAGGCTATGGCTACACCTTC CASSSGGGYGYTF
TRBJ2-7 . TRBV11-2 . TGTGCCAGCAGCCCCGGGGTGGCGGGAATCGAGCAGTACTTC CASSPGVAGIEQYF
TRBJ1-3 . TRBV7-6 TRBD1 TGTGCCAGCAGCACCACAGGGGGCTCTGGAAACACCATATATTTT CASSTTGGSGNTIYF
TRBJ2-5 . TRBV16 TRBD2 TGTGCCAGCAGCCAATTCTCGGGGGGACAAGAGACCCAGTACTTC CASSQFSGGQETQYF
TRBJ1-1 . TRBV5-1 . TGCGCCAGCAGCTTACAGGATACGGACACTGAAGCTTTCTTT CASSLQDTDTEAFF
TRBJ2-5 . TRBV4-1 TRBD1 TGCGCCAGTTCAGGGGGTTCGACGTGGGAGACCCAGTACTTC CASSGGSTWETQYF
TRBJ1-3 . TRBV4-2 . TGTGCCAGCAGCCAAGTGGGCAGTACCAGCTCTGGAAACACCATATATTTT CASSQVGSTSSGNTIYF
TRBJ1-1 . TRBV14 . TGTGCCAGCAGCCAAATTAAACCCCCCGGGCTTTTGGAGGGGTCCACTGAAGCTTTCTTT CASSQIKPPGLLEGSTEAFF
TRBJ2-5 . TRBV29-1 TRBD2 TGCAGCGTTGAACTCACGGGAGGGACCCAGTACTTC CSVELTGGTQYF
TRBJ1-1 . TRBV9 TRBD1 TGTGCCAGCAGCGTAGACGGCAGGGGGAGACCTTTCTTT CASSVDGRGRPFF
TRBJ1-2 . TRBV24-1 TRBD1 TGTGCCACCAGTGACCGGGACAGGGGGTATGGCTACACCTTC CATSDRDRGYGYTF
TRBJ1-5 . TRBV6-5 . TGTGCCACCTCAGGGCTGGAGTATAGCAATCAGCCCCAGCATTTT CATSGLEYSNQPQHF
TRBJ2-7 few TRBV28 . TGTGCCAGCAGGAGCCCGAACCTCCACGAGCAGTACTTC CASRSPNLHEQYF